The 9 T cell receptor beta chains below come from one sample, sequenced in a study of siplizumab effects on memory and regulatory T cells. Assay used: immunoSEQ multiplex PCR; TCRdb lists only in-frame clones, some missing. The sample has 50,000 to 75,000 clones, 90% to 98% seen once. The sample taken for sequencing was naive CD8+ T cells sorted from blood. The source is a human donor in good health.

This clone was recorded only once. The V gene is TRBV4-1, the J gene TRBJ2-7, with D unresolved. Trimming removed 0 bases from V and 5 bases from J, with 5 bases in between. The length of the CDR3 is 12 residues. Germline V gives CDR1 MGHRA, CDR2 YSYEKL. CDR3: CASSQDGHEQYF. Written as DNA, the CDR3 is TGCGCCAGCAGCCAAGATGGACACGAGCAGTACTTC.

This chain links TRBV2 with TRBJ2-7; 7 bases are a match to TRBD1. The CDR3 consists of 15 residues. Looked up from germline, CDR1 is SNHLY and CDR2 is FYNNEI. Germline trimming cut 1 base from V and 2 bases from J; bases unmatched to any gene: 5. This chain's CDR3 is CASSEGPGQTYEQYF. In nucleotides, the CDR3 is TGTGCCAGCAGTGAAGGCCCGGGACAGACCTACGAGCAGTACTTC.

The chain carries TRBV5-4 and TRBJ2-2; D remains unclear. This CDR3 region has 11 residues. The germline CDR1 and CDR2 sequences are SGHNT and YYREEE (reference sequence). Trimming shortened V by 4 bases and J by 6 bases, and 4 bases separated the two germline ends. Here the CDR3 DNA reads TGTGCCAGCAGCGTAGCCGGGGAGCTGTTTTTT. Protein: CASSVAGELFF.

The chain couples TRBV4-1 to TRBJ2-1, with 15 bases aligning to TRBD2. The CDR3 loop spans 18 amino acids. Per germline, CDR1 MGHRA and CDR2 YSYEKL. Germline trimming cut 3 bases from V and 4 bases from J; bases unmatched to any gene: 7. CDR3 amino acids: CASSQVGLAGGPYNEQFF. DNA for the CDR3: TGCGCCAGCAGCCAGGTTGGACTAGCGGGGGGGCCGTACAATGAGCAGTTCTTC.

The chain carries TRBV9 and TRBJ1-4; D gene unclear. The CDR3 contains 12 residues. Germline values: CDR1 SGDLS, CDR2 YYNGEE. Trimming took off 3 bases at V and 8 bases at J, with 8 bases between the two ends. CDR3 sequence reads: CASSAEEEKLFF. In DNA, the CDR3 is TGTGCCAGCAGCGCGGAAGAGGAAAAACTGTTTTTT.

The chain joins TRBV9 to TRBJ2-2; a weak D match, TRBD2 (7 bases). The germline V and J ends were trimmed by 4 bases and 7 bases, with 17 bases remaining between them. This CDR3 spans 15 amino acids. Germline V gene lookup returns CDR1 SGDLS and CDR2 YYNGEE. This chain's CDR3 is CASSLSGGVRGELFF. In DNA, the CDR3 is TGTGCCAGCAGCCTCTCGGGGGGCGTTCGCGGGGAGCTGTTTTTT.

This chain connects TRBV19 to TRBJ1-2; the D is unclear. Germline V CDR1 and CDR2: LNHDA, SQIVND (reference sequence). The length of the CDR3 is 13 residues. V gave up 4 bases and J gave up 3 bases, with 9 bases separating them. The CDR3 nucleotides are TGTGCCAGTAGTAATCAGGACCACTATGGCTACACCTTC. It is translated as CASSNQDHYGYTF.

This clone was counted between two and nine times. The rearrangement joins TRBV9 to TRBJ2-7, with 10 nucleotides matching TRBD1. With 2 bases clipped from V and 5 bases from J, the junction kept 4 bases outside the gene matches. Germline CDR1 and CDR2: SGDLS and YYNGEE. The CDR3 contains 14 residues. The CDR3 spells CASSVHGTGDEQYF. For the CDR3, the DNA is TGTGCCAGCAGCGTGCACGGGACAGGGGACGAGCAGTACTTC.

The chain employs TRBV5-1 and TRBJ1-1, with D possibly being TRBD1 (5 bases). V was trimmed by 0 bases and J by 7 bases, leaving 10 bases between them. This CDR3 spans 13 amino acids. CDR1 is SGHRS and CDR2 is YFSETQ in the germline V gene. The CDR3 DNA sequence: TGCGCCAGCAGCTTGGATCCTCAGGGTGAAGCTTTCTTT. Translation gives CASSLDPQGEAFF.